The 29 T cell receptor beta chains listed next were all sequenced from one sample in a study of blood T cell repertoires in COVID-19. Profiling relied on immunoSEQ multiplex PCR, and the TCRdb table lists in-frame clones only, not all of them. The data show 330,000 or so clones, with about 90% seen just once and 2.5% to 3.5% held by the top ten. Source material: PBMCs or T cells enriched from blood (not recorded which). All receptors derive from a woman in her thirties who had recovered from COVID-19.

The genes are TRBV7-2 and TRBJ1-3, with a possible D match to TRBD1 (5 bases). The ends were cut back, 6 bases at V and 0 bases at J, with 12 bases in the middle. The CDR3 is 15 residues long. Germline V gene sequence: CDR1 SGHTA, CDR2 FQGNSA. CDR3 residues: CASRQRQLSGNTIYF. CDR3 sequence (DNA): TGTGCCAGCAGGCAGAGACAGCTCTCTGGAAACACCATATATTTT. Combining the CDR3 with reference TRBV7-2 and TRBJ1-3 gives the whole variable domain GAGVSQSPSNKVTEKGKDVELRCDPISGHTALYWYRQSLGQGLEFLIYFQGNSAPDKSGLPSDRFSAERTGGSVSTLTIQRTQQEDSAVYLCASRQRQLSGNTIYFGEGSWLTVV.

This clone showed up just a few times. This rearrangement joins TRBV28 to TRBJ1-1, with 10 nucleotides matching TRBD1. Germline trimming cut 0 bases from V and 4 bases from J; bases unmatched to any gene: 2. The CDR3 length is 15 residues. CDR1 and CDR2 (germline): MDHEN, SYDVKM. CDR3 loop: CASSLWGDRGTEAFF. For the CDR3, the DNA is TGTGCCAGCAGTTTATGGGGGGACAGGGGCACTGAAGCTTTCTTT.

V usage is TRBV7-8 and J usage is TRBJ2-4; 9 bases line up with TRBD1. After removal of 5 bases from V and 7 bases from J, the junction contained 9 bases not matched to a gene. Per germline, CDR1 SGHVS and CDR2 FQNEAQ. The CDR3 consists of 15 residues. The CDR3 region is CASSQLQGARNIQYF. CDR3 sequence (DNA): TGTGCCAGCAGCCAATTACAGGGGGCGAGGAACATTCAGTACTTC.

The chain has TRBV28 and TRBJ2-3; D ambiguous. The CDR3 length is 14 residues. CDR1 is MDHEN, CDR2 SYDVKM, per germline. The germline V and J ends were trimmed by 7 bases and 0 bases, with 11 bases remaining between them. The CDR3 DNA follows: TGTGCCAGCACTTCAGTAAAGAGCACAGATACGCAGTATTTT. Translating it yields CASTSVKSTDTQYF.

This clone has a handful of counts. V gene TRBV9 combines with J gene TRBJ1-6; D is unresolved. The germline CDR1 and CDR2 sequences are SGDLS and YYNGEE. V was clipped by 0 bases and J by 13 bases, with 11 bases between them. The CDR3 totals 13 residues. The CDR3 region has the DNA TGTGCCAGCAGCGTAGACAATTTGGGCCCCCTCCACTTT. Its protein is CASSVDNLGPLHF.

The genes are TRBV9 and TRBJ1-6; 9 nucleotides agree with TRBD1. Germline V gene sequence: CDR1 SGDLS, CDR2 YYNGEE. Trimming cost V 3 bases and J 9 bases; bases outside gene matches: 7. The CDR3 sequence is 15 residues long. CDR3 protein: CASSDSGTGLSPLHF. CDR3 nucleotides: TGTGCCAGCAGCGACAGCGGGACAGGGCTTTCACCCCTCCACTTT.

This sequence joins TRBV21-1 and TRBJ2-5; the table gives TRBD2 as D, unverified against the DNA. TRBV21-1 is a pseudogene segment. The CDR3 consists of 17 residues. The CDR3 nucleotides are TGTGCCAGCAGCAAAGCTGATAGCGGGAGGCGCCAAGAGACCCAGTACTTC. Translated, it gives CASSKADSGRRQETQYF.

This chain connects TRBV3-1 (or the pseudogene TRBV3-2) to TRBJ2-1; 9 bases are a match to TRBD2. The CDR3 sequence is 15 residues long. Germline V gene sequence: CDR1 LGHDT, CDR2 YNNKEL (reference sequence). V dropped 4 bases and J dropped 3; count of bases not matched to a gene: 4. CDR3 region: CASSLSGRRYNEQFF. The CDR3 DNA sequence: TGTGCCAGCAGCCTTAGCGGGAGACGCTACAATGAGCAGTTCTTC.

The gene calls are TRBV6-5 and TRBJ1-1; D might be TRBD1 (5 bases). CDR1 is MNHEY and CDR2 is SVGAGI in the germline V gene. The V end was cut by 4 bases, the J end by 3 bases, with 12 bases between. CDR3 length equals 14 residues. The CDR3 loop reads CASSFNRPYTEAFF. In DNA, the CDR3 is TGTGCCAGCAGTTTCAACAGGCCATACACTGAAGCTTTCTTT.

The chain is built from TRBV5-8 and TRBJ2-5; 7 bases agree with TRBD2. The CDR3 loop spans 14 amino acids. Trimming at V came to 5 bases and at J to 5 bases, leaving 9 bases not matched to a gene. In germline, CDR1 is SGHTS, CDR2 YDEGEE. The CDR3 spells CASSYLREVETQYF. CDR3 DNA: TGTGCCAGCAGTTATCTCCGGGAGGTGGAGACCCAGTACTTC.

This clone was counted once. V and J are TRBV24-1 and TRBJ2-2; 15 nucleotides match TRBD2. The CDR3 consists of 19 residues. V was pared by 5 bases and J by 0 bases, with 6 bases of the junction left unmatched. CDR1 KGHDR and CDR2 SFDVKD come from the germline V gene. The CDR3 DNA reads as TGTGCCACCAGTGGCGCGGGACTAGCGGGGGGAACGAACACCGGGGAGCTGTTTTTT. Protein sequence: CATSGAGLAGGTNTGELFF.

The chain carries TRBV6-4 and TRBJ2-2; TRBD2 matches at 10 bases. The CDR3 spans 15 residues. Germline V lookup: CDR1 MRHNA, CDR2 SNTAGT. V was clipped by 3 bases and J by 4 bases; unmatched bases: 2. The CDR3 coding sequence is TGTGCCAGCAGTGAGAGCGGGGGGGGCACCGGGGAGCTGTTTTTT. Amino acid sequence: CASSESGGGTGELFF.

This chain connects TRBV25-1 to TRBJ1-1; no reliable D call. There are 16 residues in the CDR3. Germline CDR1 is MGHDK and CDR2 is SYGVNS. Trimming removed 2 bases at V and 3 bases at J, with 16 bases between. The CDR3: CASSESRGDGDTEAFF. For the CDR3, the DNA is TGTGCCAGCAGTGAAAGTCGGGGTGACGGGGACACTGAAGCTTTCTTT.

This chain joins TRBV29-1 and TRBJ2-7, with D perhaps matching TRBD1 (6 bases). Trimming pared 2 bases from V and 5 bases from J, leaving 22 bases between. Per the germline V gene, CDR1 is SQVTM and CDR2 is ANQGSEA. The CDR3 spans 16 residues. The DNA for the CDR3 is TGCAGCGTTGAAAGGGGAACAGGGCGCGGAACGGACGAGCAGTACTTC. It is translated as CSVERGTGRGTDEQYF.

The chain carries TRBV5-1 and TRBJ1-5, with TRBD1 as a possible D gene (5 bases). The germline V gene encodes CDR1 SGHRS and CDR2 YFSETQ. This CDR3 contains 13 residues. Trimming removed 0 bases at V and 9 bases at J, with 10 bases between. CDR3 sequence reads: CASSLAGGGPQHF. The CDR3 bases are TGCGCCAGCAGCTTGGCTGGGGGGGGGCCCCAGCATTTT.

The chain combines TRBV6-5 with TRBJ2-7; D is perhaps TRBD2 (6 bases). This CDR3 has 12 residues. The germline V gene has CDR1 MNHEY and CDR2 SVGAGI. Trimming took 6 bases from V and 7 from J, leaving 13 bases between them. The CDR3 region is CASSPRGLEQYF. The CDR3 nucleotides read TGTGCCAGCAGCCCCCGGGGGTTAGAGCAGTACTTC.

CDR3 DNA sequence: TGTGCCAGCAGCTACCACCGGGACAGGGGCTACGAGCAGTACTTC. This gives the protein CASSYHRDRGYEQYF. The V call is TRBV7-8, the J call TRBJ2-7, with 10 bases identical to TRBD1. V lost 4 bases and J lost 3; bases outside the gene matches: 6. Germline CDR1 SGHVS, CDR2 FQNEAQ. The CDR3 covers 15 residues.

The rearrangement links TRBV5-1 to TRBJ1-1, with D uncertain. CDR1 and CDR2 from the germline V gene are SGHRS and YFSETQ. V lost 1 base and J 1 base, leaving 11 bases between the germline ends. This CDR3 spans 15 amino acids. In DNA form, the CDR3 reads TGCGCCAGCAGCTTGACGGGATTGGGGAACACTGAAGCTTTCTTT. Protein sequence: CASSLTGLGNTEAFF.

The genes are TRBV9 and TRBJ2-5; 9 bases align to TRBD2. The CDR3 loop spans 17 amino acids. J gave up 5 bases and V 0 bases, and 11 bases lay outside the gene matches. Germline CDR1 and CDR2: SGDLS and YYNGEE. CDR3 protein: CASSVGGGLAGRETQYF. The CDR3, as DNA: TGTGCCAGCAGCGTAGGAGGGGGGCTAGCGGGGCGGGAGACCCAGTACTTC. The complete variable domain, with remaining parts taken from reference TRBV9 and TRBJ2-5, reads DSGVTQTPKHLITATGQRVTLRCSPRSGDLSVYWYQQSLDQGLQFLIQYYNGEERAKGNILERFSAQQFPDLHSELNLSSLELGDSALYFCASSVGGGLAGRETQYFGPGTRLLVL.

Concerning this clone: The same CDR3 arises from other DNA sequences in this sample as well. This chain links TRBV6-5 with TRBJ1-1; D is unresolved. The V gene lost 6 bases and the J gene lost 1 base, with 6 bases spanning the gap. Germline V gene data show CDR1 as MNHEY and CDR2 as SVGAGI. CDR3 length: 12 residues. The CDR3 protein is CASSSGNTEAFF. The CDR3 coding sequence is TGTGCCAGCAGCTCAGGGAACACTGAAGCTTTCTTT.

This CDR3 is CASSLAGTGEKETQYF. As DNA, the CDR3 is TGTGCCAGCAGCTTAGCGGGGACAGGGGAAAAAGAGACCCAGTACTTC. The chain carries TRBV11-3 and TRBJ2-5; 10 bases match TRBD1. J lost 3 bases, V lost 1 base, and 5 bases had no gene match. Germline V gene data show CDR1 as SGHNT and CDR2 as YENEEA. The CDR3 contains 16 residues.

As DNA, the CDR3 is TGTGCCAGCAGCTTAGGCCTCAATTCACCCCTCCACTTT. Translated: CASSLGLNSPLHF. This chain uses TRBV27 with TRBJ1-6; D gene ambiguous. The germline V gene has CDR1 MNHEY and CDR2 SMNVEV (reference sequence). The CDR3 spans 13 residues. The V gene lost 6 bases and the J gene lost 7 bases, with 10 bases spanning the gap.

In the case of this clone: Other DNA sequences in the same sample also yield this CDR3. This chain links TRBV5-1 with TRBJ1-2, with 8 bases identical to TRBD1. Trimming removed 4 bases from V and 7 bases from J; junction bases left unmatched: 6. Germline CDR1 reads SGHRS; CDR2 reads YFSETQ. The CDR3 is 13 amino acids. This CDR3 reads CASSLGQGGGYTF. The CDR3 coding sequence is TGCGCCAGCAGCCTAGGACAGGGAGGTGGCTACACCTTC. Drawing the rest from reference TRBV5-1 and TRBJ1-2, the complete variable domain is KAGVTQTPRYLIKTRGQQVTLSCSPISGHRSVSWYQQTPGQGLQFLFEYFSETQRNKGNFPGRFSGRQFSNSRSEMNVSTLELGDSALYLCASSLGQGGGYTFGSGTRLTVV.

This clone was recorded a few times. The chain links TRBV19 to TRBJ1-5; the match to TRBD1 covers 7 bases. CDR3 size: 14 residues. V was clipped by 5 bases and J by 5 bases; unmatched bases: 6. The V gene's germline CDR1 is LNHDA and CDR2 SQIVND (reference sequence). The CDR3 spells CASSLGQGDQPQHF. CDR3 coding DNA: TGTGCCAGTAGTTTAGGGCAGGGGGATCAGCCCCAGCATTTT.

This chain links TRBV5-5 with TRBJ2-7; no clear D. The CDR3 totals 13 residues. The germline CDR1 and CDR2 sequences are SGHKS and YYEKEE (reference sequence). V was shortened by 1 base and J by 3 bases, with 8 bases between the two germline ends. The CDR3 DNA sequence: TGTGCCAGCAGCTTGTCCCGCGTCTACGAGCAGTACTTC. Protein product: CASSLSRVYEQYF.

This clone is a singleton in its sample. The CDR3 loop is CASSGRGGNTEAFF. DNA for the CDR3: TGTGCCAGCAGTGGGAGGGGCGGGAACACTGAAGCTTTCTTT. This sequence joins TRBV2 and TRBJ1-1, with a possible D match to TRBD1 (5 bases). The ends were cut back, 4 bases at V and 1 base at J, with 10 bases in the middle. This CDR3 spans 14 amino acids. Germline V gene lookup returns CDR1 SNHLY and CDR2 FYNNEI.

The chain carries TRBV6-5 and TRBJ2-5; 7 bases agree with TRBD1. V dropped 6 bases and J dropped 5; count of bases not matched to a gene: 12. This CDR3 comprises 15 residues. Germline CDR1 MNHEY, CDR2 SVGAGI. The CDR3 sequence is CASSSTRQGGETQYF. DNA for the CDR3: TGTGCCAGCAGCTCAACTAGACAGGGCGGCGAGACCCAGTACTTC.

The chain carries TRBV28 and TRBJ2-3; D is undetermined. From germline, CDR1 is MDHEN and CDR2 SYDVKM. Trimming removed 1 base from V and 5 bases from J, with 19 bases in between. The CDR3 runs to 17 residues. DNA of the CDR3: TGTGCCAGCAGTTTATCGAATGAGGATCAAATGGGAGATACGCAGTATTTT. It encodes CASSLSNEDQMGDTQYF.

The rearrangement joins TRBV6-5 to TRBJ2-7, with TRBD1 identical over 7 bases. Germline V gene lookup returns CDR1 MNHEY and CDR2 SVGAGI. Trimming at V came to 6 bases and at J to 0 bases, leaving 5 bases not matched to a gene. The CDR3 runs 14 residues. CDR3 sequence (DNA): TGTGCCAGCAGGACAGGGCCCAACTCCTACGAGCAGTACTTC. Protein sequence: CASRTGPNSYEQYF.